Listed here are 25 T cell receptor beta chains from one sample, sequenced in a study of blood T cell repertoires in COVID-19. Only in-frame clones appear in the TCRdb table, and some are missing; sequencing was by immunoSEQ multiplex PCR. The profile covers 360,000 or so clones, with under 85% appearing a single time and less than 6% taken by the ten largest. Sample: PBMCs or T cells enriched from blood (not recorded which). The source is a woman between 50 and 59 years old who had recovered from COVID-19.

The J gene is TRBJ2-3, the V gene TRBV18; D remains unclear. Between the trimmed V and J ends, which lost 0 bases and 4 bases, there was a span of 8 bases. This CDR3 has 14 residues. CDR1 is KGHSH, CDR2 LQKENI, per germline. In DNA form, the CDR3 reads TGTGCCAGCTCACCACCTTCTATGGCAGATACGCAGTATTTT. It codes for CASSPPSMADTQYF.

The chain joins TRBV3-1 (or the pseudogene TRBV3-2) to TRBJ1-2, with a possible D match to TRBD1 (6 bases). V was shortened by 0 bases and J by 4 bases, with 24 bases between the two germline ends. This CDR3 is built from 19 residues. CDR1 and CDR2 from the germline V gene are LGHDT and YNNKEL (reference sequence). The CDR3 DNA reads as TGTGCCAGCAGCCAAGATCCCCCCCGCCGGAGGGGGGGGATCTATGGCTACACCTTC. Translation gives CASSQDPPRRRGGIYGYTF.

For this clone: This sample also contains other DNA sequences that code for the same CDR3. The V and J genes are TRBV18 and TRBJ1-2; D is ambiguous. The CDR3 is 13 residues long. Trimming cost V 0 bases and J 3 bases, with 5 bases left between them. Germline loops: CDR1 KGHSH, CDR2 LQKENI. Written as DNA, the CDR3 is TGTGCCAGCTCACCACCCGAGGACTATGGCTACACCTTC. Amino acid sequence: CASSPPEDYGYTF.

The genes are TRBV18 and TRBJ1-1; D is ambiguous. V was clipped by 2 bases and J by 4 bases, with 11 bases between them. Per germline, CDR1 KGHSH and CDR2 LQKENI. The CDR3 runs to 14 residues. The CDR3 DNA reads as TGTGCCAGCTCACCAAACACAAGAACCACTGAAGCTTTCTTT. Translation: CASSPNTRTTEAFF.

DNA for the CDR3: TGTGCCAGTATGGGCCACAGCCCCTCTAACTATGGCTACACCTTC. This gives the protein CASMGHSPSNYGYTF. The chain carries TRBV19 and TRBJ1-2, with D uncertain. The CDR3 contains 15 residues. CDR1 and CDR2 (germline): LNHDA, SQIVND (reference sequence). The V gene lost 7 bases and the J gene lost 0 bases, with 15 bases spanning the gap.

This sequence joins TRBV2 and TRBJ2-7; weak D call: TRBD2 (5 bases). Trimming shortened V by 10 bases and J by 2 bases, and 18 bases separated the two germline ends. There are 14 residues in the CDR3. Looked up from germline, CDR1 is SNHLY and CDR2 is FYNNEI. The CDR3 region has the DNA TGTGCCACCTTCGGCCTGCCTAGCACCTACGAGCAGTACTTC. This translates into CATFGLPSTYEQYF.

This clone was counted between two and nine times. J is TRBJ1-1 and V is TRBV29-1, with TRBD1 matching over 7 bases. Germline V gene data show CDR1 as SQVTM and CDR2 as ANQGSEA. Losses at the gene ends were 3 bases for V and 4 bases for J; bases not matched to a gene: 5. CDR3 size: 13 residues. CDR3 protein: CSVDRQGGTEAFF. The CDR3 DNA is TGCAGCGTTGATAGACAGGGAGGCACTGAAGCTTTCTTT.

This chain joins TRBV27 and TRBJ1-5; D might be TRBD1 (5 bases). Trimming removed 5 bases from V and 7 bases from J, with 12 bases in between. The CDR3 loop spans 13 amino acids. The germline gives CDR1 MNHEY, CDR2 SMNVEV (reference sequence). CDR3: CASSPTGPQPQHF. DNA of the CDR3: TGTGCCAGCAGTCCAACAGGCCCCCAGCCCCAGCATTTT.

This rearrangement joins TRBV9 to TRBJ1-1; 10 nucleotides match TRBD1. CDR3 length: 15 residues. V lost 3 bases to trimming and J lost 2 bases; unmatched junction nucleotides: 4. CDR1 SGDLS and CDR2 YYNGEE come from the germline V gene. This CDR3 reads CASSGPTGGNTEAFF. Here the CDR3 DNA reads TGTGCCAGCAGCGGGCCGACAGGGGGCAACACTGAAGCTTTCTTT.

The chain joins TRBV5-1 to TRBJ2-3, with a possible D match to TRBD1 (6 bases). Germline V CDR1 and CDR2: SGHRS, YFSETQ. With 4 bases removed from V and 4 bases from J, the gap between germline ends came to 13 bases. The CDR3 has 14 amino acids. CDR3 protein: CASSHPTGSDTQYF. Here the CDR3 DNA reads TGCGCCAGCAGCCACCCAACAGGGTCAGATACGCAGTATTTT.

The V and J genes are TRBV28 and TRBJ1-5, with 8 positions matching TRBD1. In germline, CDR1 is MDHEN, CDR2 SYDVKM. There are 16 residues in the CDR3. The V gene end was trimmed by 3 bases and the J gene end by 4 bases; junction bases not matched to a gene: 8. CDR3 amino acids: CASSLFGQGGNQPQHF. The CDR3 nucleotides read TGTGCCAGCAGTTTGTTTGGACAGGGTGGTAATCAGCCCCAGCATTTT.

This chain connects TRBV10-2 to TRBJ1-6; 7 nucleotides line up with TRBD1. Germline CDR1 WSHSY, CDR2 SAAADI. J lost 9 bases, V lost 6 bases, and 14 bases had no gene match. The CDR3 consists of 16 residues. CDR3 nucleotides: TGCGCCAGCAGGGACGCCGGAGCAGGGGGAAGTTCACCCCTCCACTTT. Residues: CASRDAGAGGSSPLHF.

The chain carries TRBV2 and TRBJ1-3; unclear D gene. The CDR3 totals 15 residues. Germline CDR1 SNHLY, CDR2 FYNNEI. V shed 4 bases and J shed 1 base, with 11 bases lying between them. As DNA, the CDR3 is TGTGCCAGCAGTGGGGTCCGGAGGTCTGGAAACACCATATATTTT. Translated, it gives CASSGVRRSGNTIYF.

This chain uses TRBV11-3 with TRBJ2-1, with 13 positions matching TRBD2. The V segment lost 4 bases and the J segment 13 bases; nucleotides outside the gene matches: 10. CDR3 length: 15 amino acids. Per the germline V gene, CDR1 is SGHNT and CDR2 is YENEEA. CDR3 bases: TGTGCCAGCAGCTCGTTGTGGACTAGCGGGAGTTTACAGTTCTTC. Translating it yields CASSSLWTSGSLQFF.

In DNA form, the CDR3 reads TGTGCCAGCAGAATTCAAACGGGACAGGACGAGCAGTACTTC. This sequence encodes CASRIQTGQDEQYF. This chain links TRBV27 with TRBJ2-7; TRBD1 matches 8 bases. In germline, CDR1 is MNHEY, CDR2 SMNVEV (reference sequence). CDR3 length equals 14 residues. The V and J ends lost 6 bases and 5 bases, in that order; junction bases with no gene match: 9.

This clone occurred a few times. The CDR3, as DNA: TGCAGCACCGCGACAGGTGCGAAAGAGACCCAGTACTTC. Encoded protein: CSTATGAKETQYF. V and J are TRBV29-1 and TRBJ2-5, with D possibly matching TRBD1 (6 bases). V lost 8 bases, J lost 3 bases, and 16 bases lay in between. From germline, CDR1 is SQVTM and CDR2 ANQGSEA. The CDR3 sequence is 13 residues long.

There are a few counts of this clone. The genes are TRBV20-1 and TRBJ1-5; D is unresolved. With 3 bases removed from V and 5 bases from J, the gap between germline ends came to 11 bases. CDR3 length: 13 amino acids. Germline values: CDR1 DFQATT, CDR2 SNEGSKA (reference sequence). The chain's CDR3 is CSASQAADQPQHF. As DNA, the CDR3 is TGCAGTGCTAGTCAGGCAGCAGATCAGCCCCAGCATTTT.

V gene TRBV27 combines with J gene TRBJ1-1, with D possibly TRBD1 on 5 matching bases. CDR1 and CDR2 from the germline V gene are MNHEY and SMNVEV (reference sequence). This CDR3 contains 18 residues. The V gene lost 8 bases and the J gene lost 1 base, with 26 bases spanning the gap. The CDR3: CASRNSGGWISPNTEAFF. As DNA, the CDR3 is TGTGCCAGCCGGAATTCTGGGGGGTGGATAAGTCCGAACACTGAAGCTTTCTTT.

This chain links TRBV4-2 with TRBJ2-1; a weak D match, TRBD2 (6 bases). Germline assignment: CDR1 LGHNA and CDR2 YNFKEQ. This CDR3 is built from 15 residues. Trimming took 7 bases from V and 8 from J, leaving 21 bases between them. The CDR3 sequence: CASTVVAGSLYEQFF. The DNA of the CDR3 is TGTGCCAGCACCGTAGTCGCCGGGAGTCTCTATGAGCAGTTCTTC.

The rearrangement joins TRBV10-3 to TRBJ2-5, with 7 positions matching TRBD1. V lost 6 bases and J lost 2; bases outside the gene matches: 15. The CDR3 spans 17 residues. Germline V lookup: CDR1 ENHRY, CDR2 SYGVKD. This CDR3 is CAIRDRRDSQGQETQYF. Written as DNA, the CDR3 is TGTGCCATCAGGGATCGAAGGGACAGCCAAGGTCAAGAGACCCAGTACTTC.

The genes are TRBV5-1 and TRBJ1-6; D remains ambiguous. V gave up 4 bases and J gave up 5 bases, with 16 bases separating them. Germline V gives CDR1 SGHRS, CDR2 YFSETQ. This CDR3 is 16 amino acids long. This CDR3 reads CASSPGEFSNNSPLHF. The DNA for the CDR3 is TGCGCCAGCAGCCCTGGGGAGTTTTCGAATAATTCACCCCTCCACTTT.

The chain couples TRBV28 to TRBJ1-5; no firm D call. From germline, CDR1 is MDHEN and CDR2 SYDVKM. The CDR3 runs 14 residues. V dropped 7 bases and J dropped 0 bases, with 10 bases sitting between them. The DNA of the CDR3 is TGTGCCAGCACCCCCCTCTATAGCAATCAGCCCCAGCATTTT. Its protein is CASTPLYSNQPQHF. The full variable domain, completed using reference TRBV28 and TRBJ1-5, is DVKVTQSSRYLVKRTGEKVFLECVQDMDHENMFWYRQDPGLGLRLIYFSYDVKMKEKGDIPEGYSVSREKKERFSLILESASTNQTSMYLCASTPLYSNQPQHFGDGTRLSIL.

This rearrangement joins TRBV10-1 to TRBJ2-5; tentatively, D is TRBD2 (5 bases). The V and J ends lost 0 bases and 1 base respectively, with 18 bases between them. The germline CDR1 and CDR2 sequences are WNHNN and SYGVQD (reference sequence). CDR3 length equals 18 residues. CDR3 amino acids: CASSESLAGRHIQETQYF. CDR3 coding DNA: TGCGCCAGCAGTGAGTCCCTGGCGGGCAGGCACATCCAAGAGACCCAGTACTTC.

With respect to this clone: This sample includes further DNA sequences coding for the same CDR3. V is TRBV18 and J is TRBJ2-7; 11 bases fit TRBD1. J gave up 2 bases and V 4 bases, and 1 base lay outside the gene matches. Germline-derived CDR1 and CDR2 are KGHSH and LQKENI. The CDR3 totals 14 residues. The chain's CDR3 is CASSRDRGTYEQYF. The CDR3 coding sequence is TGTGCCAGCTCACGGGACAGGGGGACCTACGAGCAGTACTTC.

The genes are TRBV19 and TRBJ1-5; a possible D gene is TRBD1 (5 bases). V was clipped by 5 bases and J by 1 base, with 9 bases between them. The CDR3 consists of 14 residues. Germline V gives CDR1 LNHDA, CDR2 SQIVND (reference sequence). The CDR3 DNA follows: TGTGCCAGTAGTCTGGGGGGGAGCAATCAGCCCCAGCATTTT. Its translation: CASSLGGSNQPQHF. Full variable domain (remainder filled in from reference TRBV19 and TRBJ1-5): DGGITQSPKYLFRKEGQNVTLSCEQNLNHDAMYWYRQDPGQGLRLIYYSQIVNDFQKGDIAEGYSVSREKKESFPLTVTSAQKNPTAFYLCASSLGGSNQPQHFGDGTRLSIL.